The rows below give T cell receptor beta chains drawn from one sample of a study of shared clonotypes between healthy human individuals. Assay: immunoSEQ multiplex PCR; the TCRdb copy retains only in-frame clones and omits some. The sample yields under 2.5 million clones, less than 95% seen once. The sequencing input was naive CD4+ T cells from PBMCs. Source of these receptors: a young man in good health. Some clones in this sample may be carry-over from other donors' samples. Both conserved end residues are part of each CDR3. Where a row states a size, it is once, few, many or the class of an expanded clone; other rows omit it.

TRBV18	TRBJ2-7	.	CASSPGQRTSGRAGEQYF
TRBV18	TRBJ2-5	.	CASSPGLVRETQYF
TRBV14	TRBJ2-2	.	CASSQAWTRATGELFF
TRBV6-5	TRBJ2-7	once	CASIKGQGSYEQYF
TRBV28	TRBJ1-3	.	CASRGMPGTIYF
TRBV5-1	TRBJ2-1	.	CASSLVAGAIYNEQFF
TRBV5-4	TRBJ1-3	.	CASSFTTGTGNTIYF
TRBV27	TRBJ2-1	.	CASSLGRLSKSGRPGNEQFF
TRBV28	TRBJ2-3	.	CASSSSRQADTQYF
TRBV28	TRBJ2-3	.	CATLAGGTDTQYF
TRBV5-4	TRBJ2-5	.	CASSSKAGAQETQYF
TRBV6-1	TRBJ2-7	.	CASSGAGGYYEQYF
TRBV11-2	TRBJ2-5	.	CASSLGVGAPETQYF
TRBV5-1	TRBJ2-1	.	CASSHGTPVYGEQFF
TRBV5-1	TRBJ2-2	.	CASSLTGGYTGELFF
TRBV13	TRBJ1-1	once	CASSPDGGLAAEAFF
TRBV28	TRBJ1-3	.	CASGLSGPGNTIYF
TRBV15	TRBJ1-1	.	CATSRGRHTEAFF
TRBV29-1	TRBJ2-5	.	CSAGAETQYF
TRBV5-1	TRBJ2-7	.	CASSLGPREQYF
TRBV7-9	TRBJ1-2	once	CASSQPRTQRGRSDGYTF
TRBV9	TRBJ2-3	.	CASSARGLAADTQYF
TRBV19	TRBJ2-1	.	CASSIGSGRAGYNEQFF
TRBV19	TRBJ1-2	.	CASKTANYGYTF
TRBV7-8	TRBJ2-1	.	CASSSGQGRANEQFF
TRBV18	TRBJ2-7	.	CASSPTPSAGYYEQYF
TRBV28	TRBJ1-1	.	CASSTGTGGEAFF
TRBV28	TRBJ1-3	.	CASSFSTFANSGNTIYF
TRBV18	TRBJ2-7	.	CASSPGQEPYEQYF
TRBV5-4	TRBJ2-5	.	CASSSGLAKGETQYF
TRBV9	TRBJ1-3	.	CASSPGQRTGNTIYF
TRBV9	TRBJ2-2	.	CASSADIRLAGELFF
TRBV6-6	TRBJ2-1	.	CASSYYRDRGLFF
TRBV5-1	TRBJ2-7	.	CASSLVGSYEQYF
TRBV5-8	TRBJ1-5	.	CASSLGWEGRLVGQPQHF
TRBV11-2	TRBJ1-1	.	CASSRNRDTRGAFF
TRBV14	TRBJ2-1	.	CASSRDRGLYNEQFF
TRBV7-9	TRBJ1-2	.	CASGSDRSSYGYTF
TRBV5-1	TRBJ2-6	.	CASSLNKVAGANVLTF
TRBV2	TRBJ2-7	.	CASRGLAGEAFYEQYF
TRBV29-1	TRBJ2-5	.	CSALRDLQETQYF
TRBV6-1	TRBJ1-2	.	CASSEAPSYGYTF
TRBV27	TRBJ2-7	.	CATRALEGGRYEQYF
TRBV7-2	TRBJ2-1	.	CASSRAGLSYNEQFF
TRBV9	TRBJ2-1	.	CASSVTSGRSTEQFF
TRBV11-2	TRBJ1-1	.	CASSLDLQGEAFF
TRBV19	TRBJ2-5	.	CASRQGGETQYF
TRBV9	TRBJ1-3	.	CASSVYPGAGGNTIYF
TRBV10-3	TRBJ1-1	.	CAIGRGLDTEAFF